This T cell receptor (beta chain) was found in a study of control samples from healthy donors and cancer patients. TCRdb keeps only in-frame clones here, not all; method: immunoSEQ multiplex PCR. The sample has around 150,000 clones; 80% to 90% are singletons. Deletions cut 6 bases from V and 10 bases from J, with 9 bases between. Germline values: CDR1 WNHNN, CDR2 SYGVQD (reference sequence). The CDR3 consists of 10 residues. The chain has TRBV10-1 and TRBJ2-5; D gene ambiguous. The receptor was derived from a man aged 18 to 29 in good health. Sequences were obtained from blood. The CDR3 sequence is CASRYHYQYF. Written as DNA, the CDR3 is TGCGCCAGCAGATATCACTACCAGTACTTC.